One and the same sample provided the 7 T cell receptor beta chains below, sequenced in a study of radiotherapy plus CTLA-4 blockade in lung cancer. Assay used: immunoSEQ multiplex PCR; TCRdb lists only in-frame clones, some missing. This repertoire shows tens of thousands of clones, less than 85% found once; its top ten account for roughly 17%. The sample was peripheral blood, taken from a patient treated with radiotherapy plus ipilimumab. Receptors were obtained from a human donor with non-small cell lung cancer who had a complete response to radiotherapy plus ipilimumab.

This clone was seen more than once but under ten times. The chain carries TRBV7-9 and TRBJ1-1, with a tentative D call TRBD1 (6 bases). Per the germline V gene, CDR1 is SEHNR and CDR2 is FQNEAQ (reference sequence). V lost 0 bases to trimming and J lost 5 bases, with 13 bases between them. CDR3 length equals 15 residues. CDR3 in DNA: TGTGCCAGCAGCTTAGCCCCCAGGGGAGGGACTGAAGCTTTCTTT. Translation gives CASSLAPRGGTEAFF.

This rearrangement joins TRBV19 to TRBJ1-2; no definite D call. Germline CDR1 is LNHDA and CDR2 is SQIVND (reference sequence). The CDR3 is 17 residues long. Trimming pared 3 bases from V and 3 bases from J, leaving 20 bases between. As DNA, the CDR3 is TGTGCCAGTAGTATGAGGGATTCGGGGAGCTACTACTATGGCTACACCTTC. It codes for CASSMRDSGSYYYGYTF.

The CDR3, as DNA: TGCGCCAGCAGCACCGGGACAGGGAGGGCCGGGGAGCTGTTTTTT. This gives the protein CASSTGTGRAGELFF. The V gene is TRBV5-1, the J gene TRBJ2-2; 9 bases are shared with TRBD1. V dropped 4 bases and J dropped 6; count of bases not matched to a gene: 7. CDR3 length equals 15 residues. In germline, CDR1 is SGHRS, CDR2 YFSETQ.

The CDR3 sequence is CASSRGGTDNTEAFF. As DNA, the CDR3 is TGCGCCAGCAGCCGGGGCGGGACAGACAACACTGAAGCTTTCTTT. V usage is TRBV4-3 and J usage is TRBJ1-1; 7 bases align to TRBD1. Germline V CDR1 and CDR2: LGHNA, YSLEER. This CDR3 is 15 amino acids long. Trimming removed 4 bases from V and 2 bases from J; junction bases left unmatched: 7.

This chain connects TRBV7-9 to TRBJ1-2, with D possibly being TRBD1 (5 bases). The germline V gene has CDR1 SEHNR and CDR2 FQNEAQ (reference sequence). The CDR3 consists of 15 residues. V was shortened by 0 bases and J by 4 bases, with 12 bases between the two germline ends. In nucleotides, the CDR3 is TGTGCCAGCAGCTTAGCGGGGAGGGGTGTCTATGGCTACACCTTC. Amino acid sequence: CASSLAGRGVYGYTF.

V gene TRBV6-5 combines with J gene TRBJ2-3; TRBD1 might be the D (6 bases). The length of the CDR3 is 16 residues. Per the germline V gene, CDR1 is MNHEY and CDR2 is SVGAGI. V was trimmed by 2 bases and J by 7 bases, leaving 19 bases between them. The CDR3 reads CASSYPRGSGVYTQYF. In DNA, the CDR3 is TGTGCCAGCAGTTACCCCAGGGGTAGTGGGGTGTATACGCAGTATTTT.

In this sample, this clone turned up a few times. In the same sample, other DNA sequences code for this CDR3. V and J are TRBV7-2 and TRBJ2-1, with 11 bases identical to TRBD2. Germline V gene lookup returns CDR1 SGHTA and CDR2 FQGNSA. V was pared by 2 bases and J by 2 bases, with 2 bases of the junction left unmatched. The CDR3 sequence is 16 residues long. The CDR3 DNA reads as TGTGCCAGCAGCTTAAAGACTAGCGGGACCTACAATGAGCAGTTCTTC. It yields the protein CASSLKTSGTYNEQFF.